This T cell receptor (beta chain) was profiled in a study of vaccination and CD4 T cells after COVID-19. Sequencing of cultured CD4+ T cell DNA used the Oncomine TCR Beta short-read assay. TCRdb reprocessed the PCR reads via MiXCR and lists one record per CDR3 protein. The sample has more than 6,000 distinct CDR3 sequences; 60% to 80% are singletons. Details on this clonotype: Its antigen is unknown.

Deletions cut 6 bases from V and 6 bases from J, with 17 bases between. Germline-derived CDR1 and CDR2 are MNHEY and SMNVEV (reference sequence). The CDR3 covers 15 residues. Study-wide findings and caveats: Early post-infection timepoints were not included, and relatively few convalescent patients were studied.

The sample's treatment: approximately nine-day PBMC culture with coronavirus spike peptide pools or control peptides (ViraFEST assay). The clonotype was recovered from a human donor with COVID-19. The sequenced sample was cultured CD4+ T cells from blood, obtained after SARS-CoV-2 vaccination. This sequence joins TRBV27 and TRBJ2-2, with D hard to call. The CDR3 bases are TGTGCCAGCAGAAGACTGGCGGAGTACGCCGGGGAGCTGTTTTTT. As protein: CASRRLAEYAGELFF.